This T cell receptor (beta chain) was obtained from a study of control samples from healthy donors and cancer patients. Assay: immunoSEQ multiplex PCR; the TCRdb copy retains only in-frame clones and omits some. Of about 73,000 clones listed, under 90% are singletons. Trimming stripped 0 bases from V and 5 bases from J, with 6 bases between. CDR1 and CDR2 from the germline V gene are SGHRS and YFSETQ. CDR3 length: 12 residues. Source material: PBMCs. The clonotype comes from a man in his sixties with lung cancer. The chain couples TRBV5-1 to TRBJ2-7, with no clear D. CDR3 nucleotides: TGCGCCAGCAGCTTGGTTGGGCACGAGCAGTACTTC. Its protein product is CASSLVGHEQYF.